Listed below are T cell receptor beta chains from one sample, sequenced in a study of blood T cell repertoires in COVID-19. The table came from immunoSEQ multiplex PCR; TCRdb's copy has only in-frame clones and leaves some out. The data show approximately 170,000 clones, with roughly 84% seen just once and roughly 3% held by the top ten. The specimen sequenced was peripheral blood. The receptors originated from a human donor with acute or convalescent COVID-19. The donor label of this sample is uncertain. CDR3s include the opening cysteine and the closing phenylalanine or tryptophan. A D gene is named only where the DNA matches it firmly. Size tells how often a clone was seen (once, few, many) or the class of an expanded clone, and some rows leave it out.

j_gene,abundance,v_gene,d_gene,CDR3nt,CDR3aa
TRBJ1-1,NA,TRBV27,TRBD1,TGTGCCAGCAGTCCATACAGGGGGCAGTGGACTGAAGCTTTCTTT,CASSPYRGQWTEAFF
TRBJ2-3,NA,TRBV9,NA,TGTGCCAGCAGCGTAGGTAGCGATACGCAGTATTTT,CASSVGSDTQYF
TRBJ1-1,NA,TRBV6-2/TRBV6-3,NA,TGTGCCAGCAGTTACGGGGCCTTTGAAGCTTTCTTT,CASSYGAFEAFF
TRBJ1-3,few,TRBV4-1,NA,TGCGCCAGCAGCCAAGGGGGGAGGGGGAGGGCAGATGGAAACACCATATATTTT,CASSQGGRGRADGNTIYF
TRBJ1-4,NA,TRBV19,NA,TGTGCCAGTAGTATAGAGGGAGGGCCCCATGAAAAACTGTTTTTT,CASSIEGGPHEKLFF
TRBJ1-4,NA,TRBV7-8,TRBD1,TGTGCCAGCAGCTTAGCGGGCAGGGGGCAGGGCGGTTCGGAAAAACTGTTTTTT,CASSLAGRGQGGSEKLFF
TRBJ1-6,NA,TRBV6-6,TRBD1,TGTGCCAGCAGTAAAATTCAGGGGGGAGGTTCACCCCTCCACTTT,CASSKIQGGGSPLHF
TRBJ1-4,NA,TRBV7-9,TRBD1,TGTGCCAGCAGCTACACAGGGGGGAAAGGTGAAAAACTGTTTTTT,CASSYTGGKGEKLFF
TRBJ1-2,NA,TRBV29-1,TRBD1,TGCAGCGTTGAGACAGGGGACTATGGCTACACCTTC,CSVETGDYGYTF
TRBJ1-4,NA,TRBV7-9,NA,TGTGCCAGCAGCTCCTCCTTTGGGGCGGCTAATGAAAAACTGTTTTTT,CASSSSFGAANEKLFF
TRBJ1-1,NA,TRBV4-1,NA,TGCGCCAGCAGTCCTACGGCCGGCTGGCGGGCTGAAGCTTTCTTT,CASSPTAGWRAEAFF
TRBJ2-1,NA,TRBV21-1,NA,TGTGCCAGCAGCGCCCGGACTAGCGGGAGGGCCGGTGAGCAGTTCTTC,CASSARTSGRAGEQFF
TRBJ1-5,few,TRBV30,TRBD1,TGTGCCTGGAGTGTACCAGGGGCAGGGGGACTGCCCCAGCATTTT,CAWSVPGAGGLPQHF
TRBJ1-2,NA,TRBV14,TRBD1,TGTGCCAGCGGACAGGGGGCTAGTGGCTACACCTTC,CASGQGASGYTF
TRBJ2-1,NA,TRBV7-3,TRBD2,TGTGCCAGCAGCTCAACCCCGGGACTAGGGATTGAGCAGTTCTTC,CASSSTPGLGIEQFF
TRBJ1-1,NA,TRBV6-5,NA,TGTGCCAGCAGTTATATAAGAGGCGCTTTCTTT,CASSYIRGAFF
TRBJ2-7,NA,TRBV11-2,TRBD1,TGTGCCAGCAGCCGAGGGGGACAGAGCTCCTACGAGCAGTACTTC,CASSRGGQSSYEQYF
TRBJ1-6,NA,TRBV30,TRBD1,TGTGCCTGGCGGACAGGGCCTTTAAGCTCCTATAATTCACCCCTCCACTTT,CAWRTGPLSSYNSPLHF
TRBJ2-1,NA,TRBV5-8,TRBD2,TGTGCCAGCAGCTTGGAAGGGACTAGCGGGAGTAGGGTGCAGTTCTTC,CASSLEGTSGSRVQFF
TRBJ2-1,NA,TRBV28,NA,TGTGCCAGCAGCCTTGGGGGCAGGGTTCACAATGAGCAGTTCTTC,CASSLGGRVHNEQFF
TRBJ1-3,NA,TRBV28,TRBD1,TGTGCCAGCAGTTCTAGGGGGCAGGGATCCTCTGGAAACACCATATATTTT,CASSSRGQGSSGNTIYF
TRBJ2-5,few,TRBV10-3,NA,TGTGCCTCTGGGGGAACAGGGCAAGAGACCCAGTACTTC,CASGGTGQETQYF
TRBJ2-3,NA,TRBV27,NA,TGTGCCAGCAGTTTATCCCAGGGAGGAGATACGCAGTATTTT,CASSLSQGGDTQYF
TRBJ1-3,NA,TRBV29-1,TRBD1,TGCAGCGTAGCACAGGGGTTCGATGGAAACACCATATATTTT,CSVAQGFDGNTIYF
TRBJ1-1,NA,TRBV7-3,NA,TGTGCCAGCAGCTTAAGGAGGGGAGGTTTGGACACTGAAGCTTTCTTT,CASSLRRGGLDTEAFF
TRBJ2-1,NA,TRBV7-9,NA,TGTGCCAGCAGCGGGCAGGGTTACAATGAGCAGTTCTTC,CASSGQGYNEQFF
TRBJ2-3,NA,TRBV7-3,TRBD2,TGTGCCAGCAGCCCCGGGACTAGCGTTACCGGGGATACGCAGTATTTT,CASSPGTSVTGDTQYF
TRBJ2-6,NA,TRBV6-1,TRBD2,TGTGCCAGCAGTGTTCGGACTAGCGGGGTACAATCTGGGGCCAACGTCCTGACTTTC,CASSVRTSGVQSGANVLTF
TRBJ1-1,NA,TRBV5-1,TRBD1,TGCGCCAGCAGCTTAGGGACAGGCTGGAAAATGAACACTGAAGCTTTCTTT,CASSLGTGWKMNTEAFF
TRBJ1-5,NA,TRBV7-2,NA,TGTGCCAGCAGCTTAGGGGGGCGAGGGAATCAGCCCCAGCATTTT,CASSLGGRGNQPQHF
TRBJ2-4,NA,TRBV2,NA,TGTGCCAGCGTCTCAGGGGAACTAGCCAAAAACATTCAGTACTTC,CASVSGELAKNIQYF